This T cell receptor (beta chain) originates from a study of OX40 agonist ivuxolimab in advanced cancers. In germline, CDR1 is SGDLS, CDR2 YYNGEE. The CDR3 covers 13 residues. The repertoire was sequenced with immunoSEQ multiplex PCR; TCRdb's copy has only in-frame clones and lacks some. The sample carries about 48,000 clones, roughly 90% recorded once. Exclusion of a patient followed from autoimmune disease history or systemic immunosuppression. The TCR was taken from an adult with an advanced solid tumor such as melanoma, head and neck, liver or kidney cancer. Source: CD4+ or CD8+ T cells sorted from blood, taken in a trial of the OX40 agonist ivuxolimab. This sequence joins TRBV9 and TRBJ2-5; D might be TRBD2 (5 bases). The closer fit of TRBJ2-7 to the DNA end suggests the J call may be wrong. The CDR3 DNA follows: TGTGCCAGCAGCGTAGATGAGGGCTACGAGCAGTACTTC. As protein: CASSVDEGYEQYF.